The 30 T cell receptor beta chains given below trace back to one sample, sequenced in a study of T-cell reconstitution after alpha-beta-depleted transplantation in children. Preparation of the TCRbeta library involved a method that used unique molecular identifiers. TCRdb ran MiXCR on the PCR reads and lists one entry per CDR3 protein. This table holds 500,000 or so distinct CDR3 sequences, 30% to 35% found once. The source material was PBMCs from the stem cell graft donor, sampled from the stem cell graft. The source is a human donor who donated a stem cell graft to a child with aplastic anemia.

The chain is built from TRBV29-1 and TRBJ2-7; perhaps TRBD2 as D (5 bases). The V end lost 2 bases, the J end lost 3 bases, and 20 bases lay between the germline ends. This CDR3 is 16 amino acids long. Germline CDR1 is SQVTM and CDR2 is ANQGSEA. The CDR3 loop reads CSVENRTASGGYEQYF. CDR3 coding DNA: TGCAGCGTTGAAAATAGGACGGCCTCAGGAGGCTACGAGCAGTACTTC.

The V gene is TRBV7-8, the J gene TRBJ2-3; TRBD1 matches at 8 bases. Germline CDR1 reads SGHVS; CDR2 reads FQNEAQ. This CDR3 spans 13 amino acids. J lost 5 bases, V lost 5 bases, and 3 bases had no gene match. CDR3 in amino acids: CASSNDRGDTQYF. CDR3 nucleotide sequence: TGTGCCAGCAGCAATGACAGGGGAGATACGCAGTATTTT.

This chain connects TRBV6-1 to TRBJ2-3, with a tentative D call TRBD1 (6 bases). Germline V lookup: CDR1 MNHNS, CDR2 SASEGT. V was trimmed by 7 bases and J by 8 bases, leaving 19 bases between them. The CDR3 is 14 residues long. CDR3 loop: CASKRATGHSTQYF. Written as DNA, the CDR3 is TGTGCCAGCAAACGGGCGACAGGTCACTCTACGCAGTATTTT.

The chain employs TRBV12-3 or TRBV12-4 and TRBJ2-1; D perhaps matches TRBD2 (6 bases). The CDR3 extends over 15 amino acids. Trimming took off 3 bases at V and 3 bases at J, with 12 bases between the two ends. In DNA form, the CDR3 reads TGTGCCAGCAGTTTTCCCCCGCGGGGCTACAATGAGCAGTTCTTC. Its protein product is CASSFPPRGYNEQFF.

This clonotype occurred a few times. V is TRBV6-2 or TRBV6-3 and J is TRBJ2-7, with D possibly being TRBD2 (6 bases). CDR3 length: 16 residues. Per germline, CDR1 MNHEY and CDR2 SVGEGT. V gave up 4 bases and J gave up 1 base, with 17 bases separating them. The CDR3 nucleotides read TGTGCCAGCAGTTCGGCGGGGACGGGCCAGTCCTACGAGCAGTACTTC. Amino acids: CASSSAGTGQSYEQYF.

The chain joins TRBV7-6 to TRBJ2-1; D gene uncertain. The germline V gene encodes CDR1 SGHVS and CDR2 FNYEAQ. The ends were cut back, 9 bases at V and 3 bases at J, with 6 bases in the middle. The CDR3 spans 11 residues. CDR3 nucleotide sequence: TGTGCCAGTAAGAACTACAATGAGCAGTTCTTC. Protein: CASKNYNEQFF.

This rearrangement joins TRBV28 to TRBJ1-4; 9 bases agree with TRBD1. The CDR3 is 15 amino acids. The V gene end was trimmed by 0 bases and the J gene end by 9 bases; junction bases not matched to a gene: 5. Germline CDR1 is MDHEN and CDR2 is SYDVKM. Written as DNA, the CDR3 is TGTGCCAGCAGTTTATGGAAACAGGGGGCGAAAAAACTGTTTTTT. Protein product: CASSLWKQGAKKLFF.

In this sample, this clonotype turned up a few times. CDR3 coding DNA: TGTGCCAGCTCACCGGGACTGAGTAATGAAAAACTGTTTTTT. Translating it yields CASSPGLSNEKLFF. This chain connects TRBV18 to TRBJ1-4, with D perhaps matching TRBD1 (5 bases). CDR1 KGHSH and CDR2 LQKENI come from the germline V gene. Deletions cut 3 bases from V and 4 bases from J, with 9 bases between. This CDR3 comprises 14 residues.

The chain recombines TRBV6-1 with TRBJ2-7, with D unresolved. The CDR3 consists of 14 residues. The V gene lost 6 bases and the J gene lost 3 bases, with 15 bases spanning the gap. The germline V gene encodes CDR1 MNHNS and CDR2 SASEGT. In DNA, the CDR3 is TGTGCCAGCAGGTCCCACGTCCTTGGCTACGAGCAGTACGTC. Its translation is CASRSHVLGYEQYV.

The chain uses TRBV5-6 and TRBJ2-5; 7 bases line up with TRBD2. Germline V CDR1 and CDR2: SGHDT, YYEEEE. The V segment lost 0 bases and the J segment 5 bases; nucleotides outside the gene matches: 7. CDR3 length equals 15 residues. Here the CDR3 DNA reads TGTGCCAGCAGCTTGGACGGGGGGATGCGGGAGACCCAGTACTTC. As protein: CASSLDGGMRETQYF.

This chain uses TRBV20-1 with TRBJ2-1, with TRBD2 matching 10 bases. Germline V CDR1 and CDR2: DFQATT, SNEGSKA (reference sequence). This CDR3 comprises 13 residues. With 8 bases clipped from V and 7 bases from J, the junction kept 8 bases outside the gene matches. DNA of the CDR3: TGCAGTCAGACTAGCGGGCAAAAAAATGAGCAGTTCTTC. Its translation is CSQTSGQKNEQFF.

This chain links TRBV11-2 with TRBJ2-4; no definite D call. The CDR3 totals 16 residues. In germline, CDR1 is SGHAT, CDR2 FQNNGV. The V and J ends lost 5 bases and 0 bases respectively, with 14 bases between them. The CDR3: CASSPVWVGAKNIQYF. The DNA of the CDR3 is TGTGCCAGCAGCCCCGTTTGGGTGGGAGCCAAAAACATTCAGTACTTC. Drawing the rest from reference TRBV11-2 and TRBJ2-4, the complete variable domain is EAGVAQSPRYKIIEKRQSVAFWCNPISGHATLYWYQQILGQGPKLLIQFQNNGVVDDSQLPKDRFSAERLKGVDSTLKIQPAKLEDSAVYLCASSPVWVGAKNIQYFGAGTRLSVL.

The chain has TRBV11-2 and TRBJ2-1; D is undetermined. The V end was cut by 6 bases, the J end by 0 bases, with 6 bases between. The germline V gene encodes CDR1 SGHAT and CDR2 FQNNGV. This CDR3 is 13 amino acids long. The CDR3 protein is CASSASSYNEQFF. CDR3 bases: TGTGCCAGCAGTGCTAGCTCCTACAATGAGCAGTTCTTC.

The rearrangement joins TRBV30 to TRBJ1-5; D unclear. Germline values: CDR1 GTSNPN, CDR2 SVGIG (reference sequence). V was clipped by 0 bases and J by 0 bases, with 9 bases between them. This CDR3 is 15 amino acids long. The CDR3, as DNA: TGTGCCTGGAGTGTACGGGGAGTTAGCAATCAGCCCCAGCATTTT. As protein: CAWSVRGVSNQPQHF.

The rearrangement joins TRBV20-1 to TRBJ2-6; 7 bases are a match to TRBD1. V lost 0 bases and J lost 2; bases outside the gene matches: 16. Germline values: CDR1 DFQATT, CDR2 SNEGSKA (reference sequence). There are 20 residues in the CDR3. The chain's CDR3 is CSARDLREGQAYPGANVLTF. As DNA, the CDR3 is TGCAGTGCTAGAGATTTACGAGAAGGACAGGCTTATCCTGGGGCCAACGTCCTGACTTTC.

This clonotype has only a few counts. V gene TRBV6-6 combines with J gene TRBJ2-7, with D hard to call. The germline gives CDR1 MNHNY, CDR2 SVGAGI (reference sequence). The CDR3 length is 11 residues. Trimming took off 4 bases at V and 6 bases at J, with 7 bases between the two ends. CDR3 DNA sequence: TGTGCCAGCAGTTCGAGTGGCGAGCAGTACGTC. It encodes CASSSSGEQYV.

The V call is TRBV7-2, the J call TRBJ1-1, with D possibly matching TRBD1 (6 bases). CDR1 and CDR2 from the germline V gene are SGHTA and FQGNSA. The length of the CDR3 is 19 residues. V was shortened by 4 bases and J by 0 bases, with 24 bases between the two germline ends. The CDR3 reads CASSSAPGRGGAMNTEAFF. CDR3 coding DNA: TGTGCCAGCAGCTCAGCACCGGGACGAGGGGGAGCTATGAACACTGAAGCTTTCTTT.

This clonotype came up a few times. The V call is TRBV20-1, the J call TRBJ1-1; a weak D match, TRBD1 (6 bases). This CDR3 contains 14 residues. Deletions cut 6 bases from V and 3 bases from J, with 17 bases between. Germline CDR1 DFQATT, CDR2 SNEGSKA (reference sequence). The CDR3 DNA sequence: TGCAGTGCCATTCGGAGGGGGACGGACACTGAAGCTTTCTTT. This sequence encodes CSAIRRGTDTEAFF.

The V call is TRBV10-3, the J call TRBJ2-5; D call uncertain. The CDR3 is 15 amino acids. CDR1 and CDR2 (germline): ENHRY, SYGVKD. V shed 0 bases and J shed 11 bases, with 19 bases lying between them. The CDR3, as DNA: TGTGCCATCAGTGAGTCCGCGGTAGTAAGTTCAGAACAGTACTTC. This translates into CAISESAVVSSEQYF.

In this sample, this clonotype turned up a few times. The CDR3 reads CASSLDTDGYTF. CDR3 sequence (DNA): TGCGCCAGCAGCTTGGACACGGATGGCTACACCTTC. The chain links TRBV5-1 to TRBJ1-2, with D hard to call. V lost 0 bases and J 6 bases, leaving 6 bases between the germline ends. Looked up from germline, CDR1 is SGHRS and CDR2 is YFSETQ. The CDR3 totals 12 residues. The whole variable domain, remainder taken from reference TRBV5-1 and TRBJ1-2, is KAGVTQTPRYLIKTRGQQVTLSCSPISGHRSVSWYQQTPGQGLQFLFEYFSETQRNKGNFPGRFSGRQFSNSRSEMNVSTLELGDSALYLCASSLDTDGYTFGSGTRLTVV.

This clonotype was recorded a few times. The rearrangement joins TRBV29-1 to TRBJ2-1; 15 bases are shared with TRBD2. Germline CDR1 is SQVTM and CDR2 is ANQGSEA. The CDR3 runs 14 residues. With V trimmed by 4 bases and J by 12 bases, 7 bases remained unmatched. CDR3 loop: CSVVRGTSGGTQFF. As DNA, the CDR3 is TGCAGCGTTGTTCGGGGGACTAGCGGGGGGACGCAGTTCTTC.

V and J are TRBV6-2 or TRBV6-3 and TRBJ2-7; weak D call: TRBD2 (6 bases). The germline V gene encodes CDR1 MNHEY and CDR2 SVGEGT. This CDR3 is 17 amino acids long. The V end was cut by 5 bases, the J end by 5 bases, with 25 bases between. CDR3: CASSPRLGLGGFDEQYV. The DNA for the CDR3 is TGTGCCAGCAGTCCCCGGCTGGGACTCGGAGGTTTCGACGAGCAGTACGTC.

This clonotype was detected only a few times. The CDR3 here is CASEDSLRVTGQFF. CDR3 coding DNA: TGTGCCAGCGAAGACTCATTAAGGGTTACAGGGCAGTTCTTC. The chain joins TRBV12-3 or TRBV12-4 to TRBJ2-1; tentatively, D is TRBD1 (5 bases). This CDR3 has 14 amino acids. Trimming left V 8 bases short and J 12 bases short, with 23 bases between.

The CDR3 loop reads CASSLRVAGADTQYF. CDR3 nucleotide sequence: TGCGCCAGCAGCTTGCGAGTAGCGGGGGCAGATACGCAGTATTTT. This chain links TRBV5-1 with TRBJ2-3, with 9 bases aligning to TRBD2. The CDR3 contains 15 residues. V lost 1 base and J lost 4; bases outside the gene matches: 4. CDR1 is SGHRS, CDR2 YFSETQ, per germline.

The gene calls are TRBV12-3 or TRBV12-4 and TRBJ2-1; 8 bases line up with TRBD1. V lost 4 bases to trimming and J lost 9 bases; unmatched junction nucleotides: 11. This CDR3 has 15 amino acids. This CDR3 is CASSSIPSGGGEQFF. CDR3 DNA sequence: TGTGCCAGCAGTTCCATCCCCTCAGGGGGCGGTGAGCAGTTCTTC.

CDR3 coding DNA: TGCAGCGTTGTATCAGGCACCGGAGATACGCAGTATTTT. Its protein is CSVVSGTGDTQYF. The gene calls are TRBV29-1 and TRBJ2-3; D uncertain. Trimming pared 4 bases from V and 5 bases from J, leaving 13 bases between. The CDR3 extends over 13 amino acids. The germline V gene has CDR1 SQVTM and CDR2 ANQGSEA.

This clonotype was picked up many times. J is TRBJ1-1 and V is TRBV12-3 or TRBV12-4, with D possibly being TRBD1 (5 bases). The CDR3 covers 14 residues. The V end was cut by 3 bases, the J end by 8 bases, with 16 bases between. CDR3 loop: CASSFRNGGNEAFF. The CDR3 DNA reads TGTGCCAGCAGTTTCCGGAACGGGGGGAACGAAGCTTTCTTT.

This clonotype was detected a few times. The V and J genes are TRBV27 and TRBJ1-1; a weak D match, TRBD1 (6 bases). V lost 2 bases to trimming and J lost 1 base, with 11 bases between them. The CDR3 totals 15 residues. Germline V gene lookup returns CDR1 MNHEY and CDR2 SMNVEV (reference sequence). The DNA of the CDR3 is TGTGCCAGCAGTTTAAGGGGACACCCGAACACTGAAGCTTTCTTT. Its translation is CASSLRGHPNTEAFF.

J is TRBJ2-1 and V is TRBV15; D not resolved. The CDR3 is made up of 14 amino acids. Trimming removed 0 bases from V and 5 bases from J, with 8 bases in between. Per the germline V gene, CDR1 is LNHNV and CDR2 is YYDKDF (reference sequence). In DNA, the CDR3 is TGTGCCACCAGCAGAGATCCTAGAGACAATGAGCAGTTCTTC. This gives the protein CATSRDPRDNEQFF.

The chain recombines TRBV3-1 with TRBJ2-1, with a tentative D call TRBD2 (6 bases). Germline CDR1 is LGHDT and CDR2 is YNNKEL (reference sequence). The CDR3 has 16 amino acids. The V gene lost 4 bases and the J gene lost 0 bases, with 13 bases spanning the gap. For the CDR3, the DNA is TGTGCCAGCAGCCGAGGGTGGCGGGACTCCTACAATGAGCAGTTCTTC. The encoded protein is CASSRGWRDSYNEQFF.